This TCR beta chain emerged from a study of blood T cell repertoires in COVID-19. There are 13 residues in the CDR3. The trim removed 0 bases at V and 10 bases at J, leaving 6 bases unmatched. The germline gives CDR1 MGHRA, CDR2 YSYEKL. The sample holds a few counts of this clone. Using immunoSEQ multiplex PCR, the repertoire was profiled, and TCRdb retains in-frame clones only, with some absent. The table lists roughly 190,000 clones, 70% to 90% of them singletons. Two consecutive negative NP/OP PCR tests, clearance, or resolved symptoms defined Cohort 3 recovery. The sequenced material came from PBMCs or T cells enriched from blood (not recorded which). The V and J genes are TRBV4-1 and TRBJ2-7, with 7 bases matching TRBD1. The receptor was isolated from a woman between 18 and 29 years old who had recovered from COVID-19. The DNA of the CDR3 is TGCGCCAGCAGCCAAGACGGGTACAGGGGACAGTACTTC. Protein product: CASSQDGYRGQYF.